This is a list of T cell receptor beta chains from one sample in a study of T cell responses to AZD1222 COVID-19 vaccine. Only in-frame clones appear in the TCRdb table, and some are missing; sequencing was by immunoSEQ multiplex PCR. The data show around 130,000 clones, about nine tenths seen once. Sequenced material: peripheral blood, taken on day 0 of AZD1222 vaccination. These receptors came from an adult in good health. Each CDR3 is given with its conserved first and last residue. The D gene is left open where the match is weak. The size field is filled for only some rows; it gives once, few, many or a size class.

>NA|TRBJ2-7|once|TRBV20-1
CSARGPHEQYF
TGCAGTGCTAGGGGACCTCACGAGCAGTACTTC
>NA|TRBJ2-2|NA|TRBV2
CARSRTGGGHTGELFF
TGTGCCCGATCAAGGACGGGTGGAGGTCACACCGGGGAGCTGTTTTTT
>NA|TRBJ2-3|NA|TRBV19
CASSPPSTSTDTQYF
TGTGCCAGTAGTCCTCCGTCAACTAGCACAGATACGCAGTATTTT
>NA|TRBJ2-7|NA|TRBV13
CASSLDKSYEQYF
TGTGCCAGCAGCCTGGACAAATCCTACGAGCAGTACTTC
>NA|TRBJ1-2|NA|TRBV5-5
CASSLEDGYTF
TGTGCCAGCAGCTTAGAGGATGGCTACACCTTC
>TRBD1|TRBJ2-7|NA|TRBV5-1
CASSLEPGGNYEQYF
TGCGCCAGCAGCTTGGAGCCAGGGGGCAACTACGAGCAGTACTTC
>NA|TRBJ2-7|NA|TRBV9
CASSVDDVGGFYEQYF
TGTGCCAGCAGCGTAGATGACGTAGGGGGGTTTTACGAGCAGTACTTC
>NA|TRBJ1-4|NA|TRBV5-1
CASSLEGRGNEKLFF
TGCGCCAGCAGCTTGGAGGGCAGGGGCAACGAAAAACTGTTTTTT
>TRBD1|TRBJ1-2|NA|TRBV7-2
CASSSPGQYGYTF
TGTGCCAGCAGCTCCCCGGGACAGTATGGCTACACCTTC
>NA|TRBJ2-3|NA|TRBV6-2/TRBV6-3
CASSHGTHTQYF
TGTGCCAGCAGTCACGGGACACATACGCAGTATTTT
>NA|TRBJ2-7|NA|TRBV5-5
CASSFVGNNEQYF
TGTGCCAGCAGCTTCGTGGGTAATAACGAGCAGTACTTC